This TCR beta chain came from a study of blood T cell repertoires in COVID-19. Whole-study context: Acute-phase and convalescent COVID-19 samples originated in the United States, Italy and Spain.

The CDR3 totals 15 residues. CDR1 is SGDLS, CDR2 YYNGEE, per germline. V lost 4 bases and J lost 3; bases outside the gene matches: 7. Individuals drawn from approximately 26 US areas were roughly 18 to 100 years old. Authors' processing steps: Amplified reference gene primers provided the basis for estimating nucleated cell counts. Profiled with immunoSEQ multiplex PCR; TCRdb holds only in-frame clones, not every one. V and J calls and clone size are as listed in that table; D and trimming were resolved from the DNA. The data show about 200,000 clones, 89% seen once. The chain employs TRBV9 and TRBJ2-1, with 7 bases fitting TRBD2. This receptor was taken from a young woman with acute COVID-19. The sample consisted of PBMCs or T cells enriched from blood (not recorded which). CDR3 DNA sequence: TGTGCCAGCAGCCCTACTAGCGTCCACTACAATGAGCAGTTCTTC. This gives the protein CASSPTSVHYNEQFF.